This TCR beta chain was identified in a study of cytomegalovirus exposure and HLA in healthy donors. The PCR was carried out with 60 Vbeta primers and 13 Jbeta primers. Here immunoSEQ multiplex PCR was the method, and the copy in TCRdb shows in-frame clones only, minus some. This repertoire shows fewer than 110,000 clones, 81% found once; its top ten account for approximately 2.4%. Germline V CDR1 and CDR2: SGDLS, YYNGEE. The CDR3 spans 15 residues. V lost 3 bases and J lost 6, with 15 bases in between. The source is a young man in good health and CMV-seronegative. What was sequenced was PBMCs. This sequence joins TRBV9 and TRBJ2-2; a possible D gene is TRBD2 (6 bases). The CDR3 loop is CASSGRGGTAGELFF. Written as DNA, the CDR3 is TGTGCCAGCAGCGGGCGTGGGGGGACGGCCGGGGAGCTGTTTTTT. Full variable domain (remainder filled in from reference TRBV9 and TRBJ2-2): DSGVTQTPKHLITATGQRVTLRCSPRSGDLSVYWYQQSLDQGLQFLIQYYNGEERAKGNILERFSAQQFPDLHSELNLSSLELGDSALYFCASSGRGGTAGELFFGEGSRLTVL.